This TCR beta chain originates from a study of T cell responses to AZD1222 COVID-19 vaccine. Assay used: immunoSEQ multiplex PCR; TCRdb lists only in-frame clones, some missing. In the table there are about 200,000 clones, around 93% of which are singletons. Germline values: CDR1 SEHNR, CDR2 FQNEAQ (reference sequence). The CDR3 totals 13 residues. The V end lost 1 base, the J end lost 2 bases, and 6 bases lay between the germline ends. The gene calls are TRBV7-9 and TRBJ2-7; tentatively, D is TRBD2 (6 bases). The sample consisted of peripheral blood, taken 28 days after the second AZD1222 dose. This receptor was obtained from an adult who received the AZD1222 COVID-19 vaccine. Here the CDR3 reads CASSLVAAYEQYF. CDR3 DNA sequence: TGTGCCAGCAGCTTAGTAGCGGCCTACGAGCAGTACTTC.